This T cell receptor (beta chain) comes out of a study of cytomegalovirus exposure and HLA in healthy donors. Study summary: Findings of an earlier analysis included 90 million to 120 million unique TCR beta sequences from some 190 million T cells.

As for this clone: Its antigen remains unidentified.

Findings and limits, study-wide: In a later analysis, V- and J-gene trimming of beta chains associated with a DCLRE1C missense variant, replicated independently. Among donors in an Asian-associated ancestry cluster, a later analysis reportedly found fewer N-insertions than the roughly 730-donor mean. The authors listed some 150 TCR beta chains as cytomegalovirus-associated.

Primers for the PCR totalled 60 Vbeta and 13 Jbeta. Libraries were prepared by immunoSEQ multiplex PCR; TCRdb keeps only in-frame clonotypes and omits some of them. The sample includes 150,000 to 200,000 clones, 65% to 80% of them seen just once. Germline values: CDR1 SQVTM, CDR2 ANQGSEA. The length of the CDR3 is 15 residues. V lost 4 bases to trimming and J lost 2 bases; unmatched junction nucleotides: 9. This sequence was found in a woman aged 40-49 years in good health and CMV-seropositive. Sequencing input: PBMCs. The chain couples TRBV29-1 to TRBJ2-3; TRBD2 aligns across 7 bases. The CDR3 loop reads CSVGGTTLNTDTQYF. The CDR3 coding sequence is TGCAGCGTTGGGGGGACTACCCTTAACACAGATACGCAGTATTTT.